This T cell receptor (beta chain) appears in the sequencing data of a study of long-term antiretroviral therapy in people with HIV. The CDR3 extends over 13 amino acids. Looked up from germline, CDR1 is SQVTM and CDR2 is ANQGSEA. V lost 3 bases and J lost 3; bases outside the gene matches: 4. United States facilities provided treatment to all participants with HIV. Samples held about 0.95-11 million cryopreserved PBMC before DNA extraction. It was version v3.0 of the immunoSEQ assay that was run at survey level. Repertoires were generated with immunoSEQ multiplex PCR, while TCRdb's copy carries only in-frame clones and drops some. The sample lists 21,000 or so clones; roughly 85% were seen once.

The receptor was derived from a man aged 50 to 60 with HIV. V is TRBV29-1 and J is TRBJ2-5; 7 positions match TRBD2. The specimen comprised unsorted PBMCs, sampled at the start of antiretroviral therapy. CDR3 sequence reads: CSVDLAEKETQYF. The CDR3 nucleotides are TGCAGCGTTGATCTAGCGGAAAAAGAGACCCAGTACTTC. Drawing the rest from reference TRBV29-1 and TRBJ2-5, the complete variable domain is SAVISQKPSRDICQRGTSLTIQCQVDSQVTMMFWYRQQPGQSLTLIATANQGSEATYESGFVIDKFPISRPNLTFSTLTVSNMSPEDSSIYLCSVDLAEKETQYFGPGTRLLVL.